The 27 T cell receptor beta chains in this list originate from one sample, sequenced in a study of glioma-infiltrating T cells after dendritic cell vaccination (dated by TCRdb to about 2016). The library came from the immunoSEQ multiplex PCR assay. TCRdb re-hosts the immuneACCESS table, in-frame sequences only. Its copies lack some clones; in the studies checked, an unresolved V gene accounts for under half of them, and the cause for the rest is not known. In all, the sample holds more than 60,000 clones, and more than 75% of those were seen once. Less than 9.5% of the sample goes to the ten largest clones. Sequencing used blood, obtained before dendritic cell vaccination. Source of these receptors: a human donor with glioblastoma.

A single count supports this clone. The chain recombines TRBV2 with TRBJ1-2; unclear D gene. The germline V and J ends were trimmed by 4 bases and 6 bases, with 15 bases remaining between them. The V gene's germline CDR1 is SNHLY and CDR2 FYNNEI. The length of the CDR3 is 14 residues. In nucleotides, the CDR3 is TGTGCCAGCAGTGTTTCCCGACAAGAAAATGGCTACACCTTC. It codes for CASSVSRQENGYTF.

This clone was seen a single time. CDR3 DNA sequence: TGTGCCAGCGGGACACGGAACACCGGGGAGCTGTTTTTT. This gives the protein CASGTRNTGELFF. The chain uses TRBV28 and TRBJ2-2; the D gene is possibly TRBD1 (6 bases). The germline gives CDR1 MDHEN, CDR2 SYDVKM. The CDR3 contains 13 residues. The ends were cut back, 8 bases at V and 1 base at J, with 8 bases in the middle. The variable domain in full, with the rest retrieved from reference TRBV28 and TRBJ2-2, is DVKVTQSSRYLVKRTGEKVFLECVQDMDHENMFWYRQDPGLGLRLIYFSYDVKMKEKGDIPEGYSVSREKKERFSLILESASTNQTSMYLCASGTRNTGELFFGEGSRLTVL.

The chain joins TRBV6-1 to TRBJ1-5; possibly TRBD1 for D (5 bases). V was cut by 1 base and J by 2 bases, with 15 bases left in between. In germline, CDR1 is MNHNS, CDR2 SASEGT. The CDR3 is made up of 17 amino acids. CDR3: CASSEGQGVWGNQPQHF. The CDR3 DNA sequence: TGTGCCAGCAGTGAAGGGCAGGGCGTCTGGGGCAATCAGCCCCAGCATTTT.

CDR3 protein: CASSLDHRGYTF. CDR3 sequence (DNA): TGTGCCAGCAGCTTAGACCATCGGGGCTACACCTTC. This rearrangement joins TRBV7-2 to TRBJ1-2; the D is unclear. There are 12 residues in the CDR3. Trimming cost V 1 base and J 8 bases, with 8 bases left between them. CDR1 and CDR2 (germline): SGHTA, FQGNSA. Filled out from reference TRBV7-2 and TRBJ1-2, the complete variable domain reads GAGVSQSPSNKVTEKGKDVELRCDPISGHTALYWYRQSLGQGLEFLIYFQGNSAPDKSGLPSDRFSAERTGGSVSTLTIQRTQQEDSAVYLCASSLDHRGYTFGSGTRLTVV.

V is TRBV2 and J is TRBJ2-5, with D maybe TRBD1 (5 bases). The J call may be mistaken, given a closer DNA end match to TRBJ2-7. This CDR3 is built from 14 residues. Germline-derived CDR1 and CDR2 are SNHLY and FYNNEI. CDR3 sequence: CASSIQGRGYEQYF. The CDR3 DNA sequence: TGTGCCAGCAGCATCCAGGGAAGAGGCTACGAGCAGTACTTC.

The V and J genes are TRBV5-1 and TRBJ2-3; the match to TRBD1 covers 7 bases. CDR1 and CDR2 (germline): SGHRS, YFSETQ. This CDR3 contains 14 residues. J gave up 2 bases and V 6 bases, and 6 bases lay outside the gene matches. CDR3 region: CASTGDSATDTQYF. The CDR3 coding sequence is TGCGCCAGCACCGGGGACAGCGCCACAGATACGCAGTATTTT.

This rearrangement joins TRBV7-2 to TRBJ2-7; D may be TRBD1 (5 bases). V was pared by 8 bases and J by 5 bases, with 19 bases between. CDR1 is SGHTA, CDR2 FQGNSA, per germline. The CDR3 runs 14 residues. CDR3 in DNA: TGTGCCAGCGGGATTGTAGGGGTGGGCCACGAGCAGTACTTC. Amino acids: CASGIVGVGHEQYF.

The chain is built from TRBV21-1 and TRBJ2-7; the table's D call, TRBD2, has no DNA check behind it. TRBV21-1 is reported as a pseudogene. The CDR3 has 19 amino acids. The CDR3 nucleotides read TGTGCCAGCAGGCCCGGCAGGGGTGGCAATAGCGGGGAGGAGTACGAGCAGTACTTC. Its protein product is CASRPGRGGNSGEEYEQYF.

The chain links TRBV5-1 to TRBJ2-1; TRBD1 matches at 7 bases. The CDR3 length is 15 residues. Germline values: CDR1 SGHRS, CDR2 YFSETQ. Losses at the gene ends were 8 bases for V and 4 bases for J; bases not matched to a gene: 12. CDR3 DNA sequence: TGCGCCAGTTCGAATTCCGGGACAGAGTACAATGAGCAGTTCTTC. Its protein is CASSNSGTEYNEQFF.

In this sample, this clone turned up a few times. The CDR3 nucleotides are TGTGCCACCCAACAGGGGTGGGGGACTGAAGCTTTCTTT. This codes for CATQQGWGTEAFF. The J gene is TRBJ1-1, the V gene TRBV13; 7 bases align to TRBD1. Per germline, CDR1 PRHDT and CDR2 FYEKMQ (reference sequence). The CDR3 has 13 residues. The J segment lost 5 bases and the V segment lost 10 bases, leaving 10 bases of the junction unmatched. Drawing the rest from reference TRBV13 and TRBJ1-1, the complete variable domain is AAGVIQSPRHLIKEKRETATLKCYPIPRHDTVYWYQQGPGQDPQFLISFYEKMQSDKGSIPDRFSAQQFSDYHSELNMSSLELGDSALYFCATQQGWGTEAFFGQGTRLTVV.

The chain links TRBV20-1 to TRBJ2-3; D remains ambiguous. The germline V gene has CDR1 DFQATT and CDR2 SNEGSKA (reference sequence). The CDR3 totals 11 residues. V was pared by 6 bases and J by 6 bases, with 10 bases between. Here the CDR3 DNA reads TGCAGTGCCCAAGTAGCTGATACGCAGTATTTT. It specifies CSAQVADTQYF.

V usage is TRBV5-6 and J usage is TRBJ2-7; no definite D call. Germline CDR1 and CDR2: SGHDT and YYEEEE. The length of the CDR3 is 14 residues. Trimming pared 4 bases from V and 3 bases from J, leaving 14 bases between. The CDR3 loop reads CASSHYPGNYEQYF. The CDR3 DNA is TGTGCCAGCAGCCATTATCCAGGAAACTACGAGCAGTACTTC.

There are a few counts of this clone. This chain connects TRBV6-6 to TRBJ1-1; weak D call: TRBD1 (5 bases). The CDR3 spans 13 residues. CDR1 and CDR2 from the germline V gene are MNHNY and SVGAGI (reference sequence). The germline V and J ends were trimmed by 6 bases and 4 bases, with 12 bases remaining between them. The CDR3 region is CASRMGEGTEAFF. The CDR3 DNA follows: TGTGCCAGCAGAATGGGGGAGGGCACTGAAGCTTTCTTT.

This chain links TRBV6-1 with TRBJ2-7; possibly TRBD1 for D (5 bases). This CDR3 contains 15 residues. Trimming left V 7 bases short and J 4 bases short, with 20 bases between. Looked up from germline, CDR1 is MNHNS and CDR2 is SASEGT. The CDR3 coding sequence is TGTGCCAGCATCCAAGGGGCAGGAGTAATGTACGAGCAGTACTTC. Its protein product is CASIQGAGVMYEQYF.

The rearrangement uses TRBV5-4 and TRBJ2-7; 11 bases are shared with TRBD1. The CDR3 extends over 15 amino acids. J lost 5 bases, V lost 4 bases, and 8 bases had no gene match. Germline CDR1 is SGHNT and CDR2 is YYREEE (reference sequence). CDR3 DNA sequence: TGTGCCAGCAGCGTCCGGGACAGGGGGTCCCACGAGCAGTACTTC. The encoded protein is CASSVRDRGSHEQYF.

The chain recombines TRBV7-9 with TRBJ1-2; D unresolved. Germline values: CDR1 SEHNR, CDR2 FQNEAQ (reference sequence). This CDR3 spans 12 amino acids. V lost 5 bases and J lost 8, with 12 bases in between. This CDR3 reads CASSPRQGGYTF. As DNA, the CDR3 is TGTGCCAGCAGCCCGCGACAAGGAGGCTACACCTTC.

The rearrangement links TRBV4-1 to TRBJ2-5; perhaps TRBD2 as D (5 bases). The germline CDR1 and CDR2 sequences are MGHRA and YSYEKL. The CDR3 length is 15 residues. V gave up 1 base and J gave up 4 bases, with 13 bases separating them. CDR3 nucleotide sequence: TGCGCCAGCAGCCAAGTTGGGCTAGCATTAGAGACCCAGTACTTC. Residues: CASSQVGLALETQYF.

This rearrangement joins TRBV6-5 to TRBJ1-1; 8 bases are a match to TRBD1. The CDR3 sequence is 13 residues long. Trimming cost V 8 bases and J 0 bases; bases outside gene matches: 2. Looked up from germline, CDR1 is MNHEY and CDR2 is SVGAGI. DNA for the CDR3: TGTGCCAGCTTGGGACAGGTGAACACTGAAGCTTTCTTT. Protein: CASLGQVNTEAFF.

J is TRBJ2-7 and V is TRBV4-2, with D possibly matching TRBD1 (6 bases). CDR1 LGHNA and CDR2 YNFKEQ come from the germline V gene. V dropped 0 bases and J dropped 3 bases, with 21 bases sitting between them. This CDR3 contains 18 residues. The CDR3 protein is CASSQDPFHRARGYEQYF. DNA for the CDR3: TGTGCCAGCAGCCAAGATCCGTTCCACAGGGCCCGCGGCTACGAGCAGTACTTC.

In this sample, this clone turned up a few times. The genes are TRBV7-9 and TRBJ2-7; a weak D match, TRBD1 (5 bases). The CDR3 covers 12 residues. The germline V gene encodes CDR1 SEHNR and CDR2 FQNEAQ (reference sequence). Deletions cut 7 bases from V and 5 bases from J, with 12 bases between. The CDR3 DNA follows: TGTGCCAGCACCAGTGACAGTAACGAGCAGTACTTC. Its translation is CASTSDSNEQYF.

The chain links TRBV6-1 to TRBJ2-5; TRBD1 aligns across 9 bases. The CDR3 has 14 amino acids. Germline values: CDR1 MNHNS, CDR2 SASEGT. J gave up 5 bases and V 5 bases, and 6 bases lay outside the gene matches. CDR3 region: CASSPTGGRETQYF. For the CDR3, the DNA is TGTGCCAGCAGTCCGACAGGGGGTAGGGAGACCCAGTACTTC.

This chain connects TRBV6-4 to TRBJ1-1; tentative D call: TRBD1 (5 bases). Trimming pared 6 bases from V and 6 bases from J, leaving 14 bases between. Germline V gene lookup returns CDR1 MRHNA and CDR2 SNTAGT. The CDR3 spans 13 residues. CDR3 in amino acids: CASRGLGGAEAFF. The CDR3 DNA sequence: TGTGCCAGCAGGGGCTTGGGGGGGGCTGAAGCTTTCTTT.

This chain uses TRBV19 with TRBJ2-3; 9 nucleotides align to TRBD2. This CDR3 spans 14 amino acids. CDR1 is LNHDA and CDR2 is SQIVND in the germline V gene (reference sequence). The V segment lost 4 bases and the J segment 4 bases; nucleotides outside the gene matches: 3. The CDR3 nucleotides read TGTGCCAGTAGTACCGGACTAGCGTCAGATACGCAGTATTTT. It translates to CASSTGLASDTQYF. Full variable domain (remainder filled in from reference TRBV19 and TRBJ2-3): DGGITQSPKYLFRKEGQNVTLSCEQNLNHDAMYWYRQDPGQGLRLIYYSQIVNDFQKGDIAEGYSVSREKKESFPLTVTSAQKNPTAFYLCASSTGLASDTQYFGPGTRLTVL.

The V gene is TRBV5-1, the J gene TRBJ2-1; D call uncertain. The germline V gene has CDR1 SGHRS and CDR2 YFSETQ. Trimming shortened V by 2 bases and J by 0 bases, and 18 bases separated the two germline ends. CDR3 length: 18 amino acids. CDR3 region: CASSFTVPTLSSYNEQFF. The CDR3, as DNA: TGCGCCAGCAGCTTCACTGTACCTACCTTGAGCTCCTACAATGAGCAGTTCTTC.

V is TRBV30 and J is TRBJ1-1; D gene ambiguous. From germline, CDR1 is GTSNPN and CDR2 SVGIG (reference sequence). The CDR3 sequence is 14 residues long. Trimming took off 0 bases at V and 1 base at J, with 9 bases between the two ends. The chain's CDR3 is CAWSVPWRNTEAFF. In DNA, the CDR3 is TGTGCCTGGAGTGTACCTTGGAGGAACACTGAAGCTTTCTTT.

This rearrangement joins TRBV9 to TRBJ2-5; D is unresolved. V was shortened by 2 bases and J by 3 bases, with 8 bases between the two germline ends. Germline CDR1 SGDLS, CDR2 YYNGEE. The CDR3 spans 13 residues. For the CDR3, the DNA is TGTGCCAGCAGCGTCGCCCCTAAAGAGACCCAGTACTTC. Its translation: CASSVAPKETQYF.

This chain joins TRBV29-1 and TRBJ2-1; 8 positions match TRBD2. Germline lookup yields CDR1 SQVTM and CDR2 ANQGSEA. V lost 4 bases to trimming and J lost 7 bases; unmatched junction nucleotides: 9. The CDR3 length is 14 residues. Here the CDR3 DNA reads TGCAGCGTTGGGTACGGGGGGGCAGGGAATGAGCAGTTCTTC. It yields the protein CSVGYGGAGNEQFF.